Each of the 32 T cell receptor beta chains below was sequenced from the same sample in a study of OX40 agonist ivuxolimab in advanced cancers. Here immunoSEQ multiplex PCR was the method, and the copy in TCRdb shows in-frame clones only, minus some. Altogether nearly 25,000 clones are present, approximately 80% being singletons, with the ten largest covering roughly 18%. Sequenced here: CD4+ or CD8+ T cells sorted from blood, sampled in a trial of the OX40 agonist ivuxolimab. The receptors derive from an adult with an advanced solid tumor such as melanoma, head and neck, liver or kidney cancer.

This chain links TRBV2 with TRBJ2-7; D possibly corresponds to TRBD1 (5 bases). Germline loops: CDR1 SNHLY, CDR2 FYNNEI. V lost 6 bases, J lost 0 bases, and 9 bases lay in between. There are 13 residues in the CDR3. This CDR3 is CASRYRSSYEQYF. DNA for the CDR3: TGTGCCAGCAGATACAGGAGCTCCTACGAGCAGTACTTC.

This chain links TRBV6-6 with TRBJ2-7; 9 nucleotides align to TRBD1. This CDR3 spans 14 amino acids. After removal of 5 bases from V and 2 bases from J, the junction contained 4 bases not matched to a gene. Germline values: CDR1 MNHNY, CDR2 SVGAGI (reference sequence). The CDR3 DNA follows: TGTGCCAGCAGTCCACAGGGGGCGACCTACGAGCAGTACTTC. Translating it yields CASSPQGATYEQYF.

The chain links TRBV27 to TRBJ1-1, with a weak D call TRBD1 (5 bases). The V and J ends lost 5 bases and 4 bases respectively, with 14 bases between them. Germline loops: CDR1 MNHEY, CDR2 SMNVEV (reference sequence). The CDR3 loop spans 14 amino acids. In DNA, the CDR3 is TGTGCCAGCAGTCCCGGACACATCATCACTGAAGCTTTCTTT. Translation gives CASSPGHIITEAFF.

This clone was counted a single time. The V call is TRBV5-4, the J call TRBJ2-3, with 8 bases lining up with TRBD2. The CDR3 is 17 amino acids. Looked up from germline, CDR1 is SGHNT and CDR2 is YYREEE (reference sequence). The ends lost 4 bases at V and 2 bases at J; junction bases unmatched: 12. CDR3 nucleotide sequence: TGTGCCAGCAGCCTCGGGGGGGCTAGCGCCACCACAGATACGCAGTATTTT. Its protein product is CASSLGGASATTDTQYF.

V is TRBV5-6 and J is TRBJ2-2; weak D call: TRBD1 (5 bases). The CDR3 has 15 residues. The germline V gene encodes CDR1 SGHDT and CDR2 YYEEEE. The germline V and J ends were trimmed by 3 bases and 4 bases, with 13 bases remaining between them. CDR3 region: CASSSESGRTGELFF. The CDR3 DNA reads TGTGCCAGCAGCTCCGAGTCAGGGCGCACCGGGGAGCTGTTTTTT.

CDR3 nucleotide sequence: TGTGCCAGCAGCTTAGGACAGTCTGGAAACACCATATATTTT. Protein product: CASSLGQSGNTIYF. V gene TRBV7-9 combines with J gene TRBJ1-3, with D perhaps TRBD1 (5 bases). Deletions cut 1 base from V and 1 base from J, with 5 bases between. CDR3 size: 14 residues. Germline assignment: CDR1 SEHNR and CDR2 FQNEAQ (reference sequence).

The rearrangement joins TRBV6-5 to TRBJ2-7, with D tentatively TRBD2 (6 bases). This CDR3 contains 14 residues. The germline CDR1 and CDR2 sequences are MNHEY and SVGAGI. Trimming stripped 7 bases from V and 5 bases from J, with 18 bases between. The CDR3 protein is CASTKVRGSNEQYF. The CDR3 bases are TGTGCCAGCACCAAAGTGCGGGGTTCCAACGAGCAGTACTTC.

This sequence joins TRBV5-1 and TRBJ2-6; D remains ambiguous. Germline CDR1 reads SGHRS; CDR2 reads YFSETQ. CDR3 length: 11 residues. V was cut by 7 bases and J by 7 bases, with 6 bases left in between. For the CDR3, the DNA is TGCGCCAGCGAAGGAGCCAACGTCCTGACTTTC. Translation: CASEGANVLTF.

The chain uses TRBV19 and TRBJ2-2, with a weak D call TRBD2 (5 bases). This CDR3 contains 12 residues. Per the germline V gene, CDR1 is LNHDA and CDR2 is SQIVND (reference sequence). The V end lost 9 bases, the J end lost 6 bases, and 11 bases lay between the germline ends. CDR3 in amino acids: CARHGVAGELFF. CDR3 nucleotide sequence: TGTGCCAGGCACGGGGTTGCCGGGGAGCTGTTTTTT.

This rearrangement joins TRBV10-1 to TRBJ2-2; 7 nucleotides match TRBD1. Trimming removed 7 bases from V and 5 bases from J; junction bases left unmatched: 1. The CDR3 contains 12 residues. Germline V gene lookup returns CDR1 WNHNN and CDR2 SYGVQD (reference sequence). In nucleotides, the CDR3 is TGCGCCAGCACACAGGGGACCGGGGAGCTGTTTTTT. Protein sequence: CASTQGTGELFF.

The rearrangement links TRBV7-9 to TRBJ1-6, with D unclear. Germline CDR1 is SEHNR and CDR2 is FQNEAQ (reference sequence). V gave up 5 bases and J gave up 7 bases, with 15 bases separating them. This CDR3 region has 15 residues. CDR3 sequence (DNA): TGTGCCAGCAGCCTGGACGGAGGAGGAAATTCACCCCTCCACTTT. This encodes CASSLDGGGNSPLHF.

As DNA, the CDR3 is TGCGCCAGCAGTGTAGGTCTAGCGGGGGTTCTGAACACCGGGGAGCTGTTTTTT. Translated: CASSVGLAGVLNTGELFF. The V and J genes are TRBV10-1 and TRBJ2-2, with 10 bases lining up with TRBD2. V lost 4 bases, J lost 1 base, and 9 bases stayed unmatched. Germline CDR1 reads WNHNN; CDR2 reads SYGVQD (reference sequence). The CDR3 spans 18 residues.

This chain joins TRBV9 and TRBJ2-1; D unresolved. Per the germline V gene, CDR1 is SGDLS and CDR2 is YYNGEE. V lost 0 bases to trimming and J lost 7 bases, with 14 bases between them. The CDR3 is made up of 15 amino acids. The CDR3 DNA reads as TGTGCCAGCAGCGTAGGAGTCACCTCTTGGAATGAGCAGTTCTTC. Amino acids: CASSVGVTSWNEQFF.

Here the CDR3 DNA reads TGTGCCAGCACCCCATGGATAGACACTGAAGCTTTCTTT. It encodes CASTPWIDTEAFF. The V gene is TRBV11-2, the J gene TRBJ1-1; D uncertain. The CDR3 is 13 amino acids. V was trimmed by 7 bases and J by 3 bases, leaving 12 bases between them. From germline, CDR1 is SGHAT and CDR2 FQNNGV.

The rearrangement links TRBV7-6 to TRBJ2-7; no reliable D call. The germline V gene has CDR1 SGHVS and CDR2 FNYEAQ. The CDR3 runs 13 residues. V lost 2 bases and J 0 bases, leaving 5 bases between the germline ends. DNA for the CDR3: TGTGCCAGCAGCTTATTTAGCTCCTACGAGCAGTACTTC. Translating it yields CASSLFSSYEQYF.

This clone has more than one count but fewer than ten. The chain combines TRBV14 with TRBJ2-2, with 12 bases aligning to TRBD2. The V and J ends lost 4 bases and 6 bases, in that order; junction bases with no gene match: 6. The CDR3 covers 16 residues. The germline CDR1 and CDR2 sequences are SGHDN and FVKESK. The CDR3 loop is CASSPRLAGAAGELFF. The CDR3 DNA reads as TGTGCCAGCAGCCCCCGACTAGCGGGAGCGGCCGGGGAGCTGTTTTTT.

V is TRBV7-3 and J is TRBJ1-6; D is undetermined. Trimming shortened V by 1 base and J by 9 bases, and 7 bases separated the two germline ends. From germline, CDR1 is SGHTA and CDR2 FQGTGA. CDR3 size: 13 residues. The CDR3 nucleotides read TGTGCCAGCAGCTTAAAGGCAAGTTCACCCCTCCACTTT. Amino acids: CASSLKASSPLHF.

This clone occurred once. The V and J genes are TRBV30 and TRBJ2-7; D is uncertain. The CDR3 consists of 11 residues. The V gene's germline CDR1 is GTSNPN and CDR2 SVGIG (reference sequence). V was shortened by 1 base and J by 4 bases, with 5 bases between the two germline ends. CDR3 region: CAWSAVYEQYF. In DNA form, the CDR3 reads TGTGCCTGGAGTGCCGTGTACGAGCAGTACTTC.

This clone was detected only a few times. The chain is built from TRBV2 and TRBJ1-2, with D unclear. Germline CDR1 and CDR2: SNHLY and FYNNEI. V was cut by 3 bases and J by 5 bases, with 13 bases left in between. CDR3 length: 14 amino acids. CDR3 amino acids: CASSDIRLPYGYTF. The CDR3 coding sequence is TGTGCCAGCAGTGATATCAGGTTACCGTATGGCTACACCTTC.

A few counts support this clone. The rearrangement joins TRBV19 to TRBJ2-7; 8 bases are shared with TRBD2. Germline CDR1 LNHDA, CDR2 SQIVND (reference sequence). This CDR3 spans 15 amino acids. V was pared by 3 bases and J by 2 bases, with 6 bases of the junction left unmatched. In DNA, the CDR3 is TGTGCCAGTAGTATCAGCGGGGGTCCCCCCTACGAGCAGTACTTC. Translating gives CASSISGGPPYEQYF. Full variable domain (remainder filled in from reference TRBV19 and TRBJ2-7): DGGITQSPKYLFRKEGQNVTLSCEQNLNHDAMYWYRQDPGQGLRLIYYSQIVNDFQKGDIAEGYSVSREKKESFPLTVTSAQKNPTAFYLCASSISGGPPYEQYFGPGTRLTVT.

This clone was observed once. The chain is built from TRBV27 and TRBJ1-6; unclear D gene. Germline V gene lookup returns CDR1 MNHEY and CDR2 SMNVEV (reference sequence). This CDR3 comprises 14 residues. V shed 10 bases and J shed 6 bases, with 16 bases lying between them. The CDR3 DNA is TGTGCCACCAAGACCACCGGTCCTAATTCACCCCTCCACTTT. Its protein product is CATKTTGPNSPLHF.

J is TRBJ2-5 and V is TRBV21-1; the table assigns TRBD1, which was not confirmed against the DNA. With the DNA end fitting TRBJ2-7 better, the J assignment may be wrong. TRBV21-1 has pseudogene status. The CDR3 contains 18 residues. CDR3 sequence: CASSKRFVLRQGGAEQYF. Here the CDR3 DNA reads TGTGCCAGCAGCAAAAGATTCGTTTTGCGGCAGGGTGGGGCCGAGCAGTACTTC.

The CDR3 bases are TGTGCCAGTCAAGGGACAGGCAATTCACCCCTCCACTTT. Translated, it gives CASQGTGNSPLHF. V and J are TRBV6-1 and TRBJ1-6; 8 bases match TRBD1. CDR1 is MNHNS, CDR2 SASEGT, per germline. V was clipped by 9 bases and J by 7 bases; unmatched bases: 5. CDR3 length: 13 residues.

This clone was observed a handful of times. CDR3: CASSLGGRGGETQYF. CDR3 nucleotide sequence: TGTGCCAGCAGCTTAGGGGGCCGGGGTGGCGAGACCCAGTACTTC. J is TRBJ2-5 and V is TRBV7-2; TRBD1 or TRBD2 may be the D gene (5 bases each). V was cut by 1 base and J by 5 bases, with 14 bases left in between. CDR3 length: 15 amino acids. CDR1 is SGHTA and CDR2 is FQGNSA in the germline V gene.

The chain recombines TRBV27 with TRBJ1-2; TRBD1 might be the D (5 bases). This CDR3 comprises 15 residues. Trimming shortened V by 7 bases and J by 1 base, and 16 bases separated the two germline ends. Germline V gene lookup returns CDR1 MNHEY and CDR2 SMNVEV (reference sequence). CDR3 bases: TGTGCCAGCACCGCTCGGGGGAACCATAACTATGGCTACACCTTC. Encoded protein: CASTARGNHNYGYTF.

This clone showed up just a few times. The chain recombines TRBV29-1 with TRBJ2-1, with D uncertain. V gave up 3 bases and J gave up 10 bases, with 13 bases separating them. The CDR3 extends over 12 amino acids. Per germline, CDR1 SQVTM and CDR2 ANQGSEA. CDR3 DNA: TGCAGCGTTGATAGCACTCCACAGGAGCAGTTCTTC. It yields the protein CSVDSTPQEQFF.

CDR3 sequence reads: CSVWDRGREQYF. As DNA, the CDR3 is TGCAGCGTTTGGGACAGGGGGCGGGAGCAGTACTTC. The V and J genes are TRBV29-1 and TRBJ2-7; 12 bases fit TRBD1. Germline V CDR1 and CDR2: SQVTM, ANQGSEA. The V gene end was trimmed by 5 bases and the J gene end by 7 bases; junction bases not matched to a gene: 3. The CDR3 is 12 amino acids.

The chain is built from TRBV11-2 and TRBJ2-2, with D possibly being TRBD1 (6 bases). This CDR3 region has 19 residues. The germline V gene has CDR1 SGHAT and CDR2 FQNNGV. The V and J ends lost 5 bases and 6 bases respectively, with 28 bases between them. The chain's CDR3 is CASSPERGIQGRGAGELFF. In DNA form, the CDR3 reads TGTGCCAGCAGCCCGGAAAGGGGGATACAGGGTCGGGGTGCCGGGGAGCTGTTTTTT.

The V and J genes are TRBV6-5 and TRBJ2-5; D not resolved. The CDR3 covers 12 residues. V shed 10 bases and J shed 1 base, with 10 bases lying between them. Per the germline V gene, CDR1 is MNHEY and CDR2 is SVGAGI. DNA for the CDR3: TGTGCCACCCGTCGGCCCCAAGAGACCCAGTACTTC. This codes for CATRRPQETQYF.

The V call is TRBV15, the J call TRBJ1-2, with D maybe TRBD1 (6 bases). The germline gives CDR1 LNHNV, CDR2 YYDKDF (reference sequence). There are 17 residues in the CDR3. V dropped 3 bases and J dropped 3 bases, with 20 bases sitting between them. CDR3 nucleotides: TGTGCCACCAGCAGTCTAGTTCGGCGGGGGCCCTACTATGGCTACACCTTC. Translated: CATSSLVRRGPYYGYTF.

This clone appeared a single time. This chain connects TRBV6-5 to TRBJ2-7; D not resolved. Germline loops: CDR1 MNHEY, CDR2 SVGAGI. The CDR3 is 11 amino acids. V gave up 2 bases and J gave up 5 bases, with 4 bases separating them. The DNA for the CDR3 is TGTGCCAGCAGTTACGGCGACGAGCAGTACTTC. Residues: CASSYGDEQYF.

This clone was seen a single time. The chain couples TRBV14 to TRBJ2-4, with 7 bases fitting TRBD1. Looked up from germline, CDR1 is SGHDN and CDR2 is FVKESK. This CDR3 comprises 14 residues. V gave up 4 bases and J gave up 3 bases; unmatched junction bases: 3. The CDR3 loop is CASSPDRVKNIQYF. CDR3 nucleotide sequence: TGTGCCAGCAGCCCCGACAGGGTCAAAAACATTCAGTACTTC.